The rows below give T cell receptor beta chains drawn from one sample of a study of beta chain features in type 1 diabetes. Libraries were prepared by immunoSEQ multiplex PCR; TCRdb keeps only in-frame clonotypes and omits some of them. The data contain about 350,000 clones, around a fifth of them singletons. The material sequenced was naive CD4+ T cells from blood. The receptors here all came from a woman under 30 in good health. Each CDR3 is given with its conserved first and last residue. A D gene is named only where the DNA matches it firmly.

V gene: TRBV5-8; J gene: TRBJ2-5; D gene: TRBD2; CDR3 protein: CASSLGAGTSGGETQYF
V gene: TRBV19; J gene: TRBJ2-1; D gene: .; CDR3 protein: CASSMGASGDPYNEQFF
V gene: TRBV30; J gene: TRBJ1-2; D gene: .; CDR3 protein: CAWSRDSSYGYTF
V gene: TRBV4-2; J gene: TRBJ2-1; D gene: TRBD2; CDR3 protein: CASSQTSGLAGFKEQFF
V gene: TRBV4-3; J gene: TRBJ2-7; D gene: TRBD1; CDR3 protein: CASSQERQGLPYEQYF
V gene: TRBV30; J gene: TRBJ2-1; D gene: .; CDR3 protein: CAWSVTGTNEQFF
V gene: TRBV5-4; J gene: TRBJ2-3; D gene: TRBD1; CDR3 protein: CASSFGQAITDTQYF
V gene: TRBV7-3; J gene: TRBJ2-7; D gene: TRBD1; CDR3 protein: CASSLGPRAGGPYEQYF
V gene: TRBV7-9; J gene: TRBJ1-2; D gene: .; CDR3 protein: CASSLGSDSYGYTF
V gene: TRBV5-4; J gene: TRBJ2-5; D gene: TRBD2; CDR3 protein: CASSLGLAGPVETQYF
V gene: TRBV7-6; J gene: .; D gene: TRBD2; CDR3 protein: CASSPPTSGVTNEQFF
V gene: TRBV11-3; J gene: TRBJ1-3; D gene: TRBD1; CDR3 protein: CASSTRDRGSGNTIYF
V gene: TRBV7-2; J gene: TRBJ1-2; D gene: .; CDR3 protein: CASSLAGGSVYGYTF
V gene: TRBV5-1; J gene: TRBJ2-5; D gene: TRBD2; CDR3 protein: CASSVTSGEETQYF
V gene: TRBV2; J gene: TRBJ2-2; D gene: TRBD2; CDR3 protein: CASRRGDPPGELFF
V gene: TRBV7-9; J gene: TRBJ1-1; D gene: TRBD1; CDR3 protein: CASSFRQGGTEAFF
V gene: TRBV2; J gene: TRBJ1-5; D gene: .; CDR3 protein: CASSEQGVNQPQHF
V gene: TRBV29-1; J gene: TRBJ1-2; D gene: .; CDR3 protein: CSVTGLGFYGYTF
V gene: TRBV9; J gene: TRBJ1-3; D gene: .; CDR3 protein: CASSVAGQNSGNTIYF
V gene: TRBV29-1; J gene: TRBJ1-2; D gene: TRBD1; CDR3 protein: CSVVPRTGGNYGYTF
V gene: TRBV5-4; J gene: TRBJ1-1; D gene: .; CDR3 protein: CASSSGTERAFF
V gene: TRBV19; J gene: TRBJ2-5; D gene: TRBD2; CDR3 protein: CASRARLAGGQGTQYF
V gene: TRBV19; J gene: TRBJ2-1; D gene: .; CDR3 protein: CASSVFNEQFF
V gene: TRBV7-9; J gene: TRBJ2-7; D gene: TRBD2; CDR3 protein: CASSSPGLEFYEQYF
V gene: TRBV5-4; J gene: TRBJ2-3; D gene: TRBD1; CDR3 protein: CATSDLDRGGVTDTQYF
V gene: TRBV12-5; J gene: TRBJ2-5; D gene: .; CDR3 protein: CASGGGTQYF
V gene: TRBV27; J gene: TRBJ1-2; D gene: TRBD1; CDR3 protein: CASSRQGLDYGYTF
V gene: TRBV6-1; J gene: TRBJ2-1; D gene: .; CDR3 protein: CATWTTEDEQFF
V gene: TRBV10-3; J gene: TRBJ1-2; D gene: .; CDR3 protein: CAISESLGANYGYTF
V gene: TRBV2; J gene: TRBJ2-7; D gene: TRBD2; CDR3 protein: CASSGPSGGRQYF
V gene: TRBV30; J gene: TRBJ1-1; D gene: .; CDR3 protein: CAWKKGDLNTEAFF
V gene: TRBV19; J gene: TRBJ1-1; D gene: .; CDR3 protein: CASSSQGYGTEAFF
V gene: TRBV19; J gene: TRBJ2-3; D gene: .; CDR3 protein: CASTWRDTQYF
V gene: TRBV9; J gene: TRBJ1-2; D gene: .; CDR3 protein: CASSPAVKLRGYGYTF
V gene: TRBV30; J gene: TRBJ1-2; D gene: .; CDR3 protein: CAWSVTAGPLDGYTF
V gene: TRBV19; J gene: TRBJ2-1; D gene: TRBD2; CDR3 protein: CASKTSGIRNEQFF
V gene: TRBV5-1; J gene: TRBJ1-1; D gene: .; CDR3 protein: CASSLNGDTEAFF
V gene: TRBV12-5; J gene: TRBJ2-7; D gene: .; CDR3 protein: CASGGLQWGSIHYEQYF
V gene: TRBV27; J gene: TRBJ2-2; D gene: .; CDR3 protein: CASSRDYTGELFF
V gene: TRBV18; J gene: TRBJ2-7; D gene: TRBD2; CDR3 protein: CASSPDLAGEQYF
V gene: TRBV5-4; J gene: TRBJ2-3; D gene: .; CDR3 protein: CASSLVETDTQYF
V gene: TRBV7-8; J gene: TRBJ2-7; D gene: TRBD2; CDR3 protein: CASNLGGGSYEQYF